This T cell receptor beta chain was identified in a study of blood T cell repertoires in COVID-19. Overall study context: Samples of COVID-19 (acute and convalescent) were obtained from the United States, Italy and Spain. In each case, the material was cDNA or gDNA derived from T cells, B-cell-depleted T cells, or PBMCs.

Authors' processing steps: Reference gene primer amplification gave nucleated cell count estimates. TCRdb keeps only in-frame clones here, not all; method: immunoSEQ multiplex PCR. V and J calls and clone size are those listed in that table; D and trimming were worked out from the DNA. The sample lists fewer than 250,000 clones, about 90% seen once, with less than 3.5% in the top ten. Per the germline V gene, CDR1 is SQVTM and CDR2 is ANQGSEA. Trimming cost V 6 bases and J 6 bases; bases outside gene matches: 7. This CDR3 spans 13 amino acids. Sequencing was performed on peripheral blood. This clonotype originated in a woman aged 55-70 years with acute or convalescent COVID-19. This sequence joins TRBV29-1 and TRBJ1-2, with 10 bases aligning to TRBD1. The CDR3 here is CSVGQGDMNGYTF. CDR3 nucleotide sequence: TGCAGCGTAGGACAGGGGGATATGAATGGCTACACCTTC.